The entry below gives a single TCR beta chain sequence along with its context. The antigen remains undetermined. CDR3 length equals 19 residues. Germline loops: CDR1 SGHDT, CDR2 YYEEEE. V was clipped by 4 bases and J by 4 bases, with 27 bases between them. The sample originates from a study of cytomegalovirus exposure and HLA in healthy donors. Regarding the study as a whole: A missense variant in DCLRE1C was later tied to TCR beta V- and J-gene trimming. As a later analysis showed, several of the most significant clusters appeared to be linked to common viral pathogens.

Primers included in the PCR were 60 Vbeta and 13 Jbeta primers. TCRdb keeps only in-frame clones here, not all; method: immunoSEQ multiplex PCR. Of roughly 180,000 clones listed, 70% to 85% are singletons. The sequencing sample was made of PBMCs. The chain uses TRBV5-6 and TRBJ2-1; possibly TRBD1 for D (5 bases). The TCR was taken from a girl aged 2 to 10 in good health and CMV-seropositive. The CDR3 DNA follows: TGTGCCAGCAGCGACTTACAGGCCGTACCTTCCCTTGAATACAATGAGCAGTTCTTC. It yields the protein CASSDLQAVPSLEYNEQFF.